A single sample gave rise to the 26 T cell receptor beta chains below, sequenced in a study of shared clonotypes between healthy human individuals. TCRdb's copy holds only in-frame clones and misses some; the assay was immunoSEQ multiplex PCR. This sample has roughly 1,000,000 clones; about four fifths occur once, and the top ten carry roughly 0.57%. The sample consisted of memory CD4+ T cells from PBMCs. Subset given: CD45RA-negative fraction. The receptors here all came from a man younger than 35 in good health. Some clones in this sample may be carry-over from other donors' samples.

The V and J genes are TRBV6-6 and TRBJ1-5; 7 bases match TRBD1. This CDR3 region has 15 residues. Germline V gives CDR1 MNHNY, CDR2 SVGAGI (reference sequence). V shed 5 bases and J 7 bases; nucleotides not matched to a gene: 11. Here the CDR3 DNA reads TGTGCCAGCAGTGATCCCCATGACAGGGCCCAGCCCCAGCATTTT. Amino acids: CASSDPHDRAQPQHF.

This clone was counted once. The chain has TRBV28 and TRBJ1-5, with 9 bases lining up with TRBD1. From germline, CDR1 is MDHEN and CDR2 SYDVKM. Trimming took 5 bases from V and 5 from J; bases not matched to a gene: 7. This CDR3 is built from 15 residues. The CDR3, as DNA: TGTGCCAGCAGTACAGGGGGCGACACGGATCAGCCCCAGCATTTT. Amino acid sequence: CASSTGGDTDQPQHF.

This rearrangement joins TRBV28 to TRBJ2-5; tentatively, D is TRBD2 (6 bases). Germline loops: CDR1 MDHEN, CDR2 SYDVKM. V shed 6 bases and J shed 2 bases, with 16 bases lying between them. The CDR3 contains 15 residues. In DNA, the CDR3 is TGTGCCAGCAGGATAGGCGGGGCCGGTCAAGAGACCCAGTACTTC. Protein sequence: CASRIGGAGQETQYF.

This clone came up many times. The identical CDR3 is also encoded by other nucleotide sequences in the sample. The rearrangement links TRBV28 to TRBJ1-2; the D gene is possibly TRBD1 (5 bases). Looked up from germline, CDR1 is MDHEN and CDR2 is SYDVKM. Deletions cut 3 bases from V and 3 bases from J, with 8 bases between. The CDR3 contains 13 residues. The CDR3 DNA reads TGTGCCAGCAGTTTGGGGGGTTACTATGGCTACACCTTC. Its translation: CASSLGGYYGYTF.

The V call is TRBV4-1, the J call TRBJ2-5; the D call may be TRBD1 or TRBD2 (5 bases each). Matching the DNA end better, TRBJ2-7 makes the J call doubtful. The CDR3 length is 15 residues. In germline, CDR1 is MGHRA, CDR2 YSYEKL. DNA for the CDR3: TGCGCCAGCAGCCAAGACCAGGGAGTAGCTTTCGAGCAGTACTTC. Translating it yields CASSQDQGVAFEQYF.

The chain links TRBV4-2 to TRBJ2-7; no clear D gene. V was pared by 4 bases and J by 4 bases, with 14 bases between. Per the germline V gene, CDR1 is LGHNA and CDR2 is YNFKEQ. This CDR3 spans 14 amino acids. In DNA form, the CDR3 reads TGTGCCAGCAGCCTACGTTCTCTGGGATACGAGCAGTACTTC. This encodes CASSLRSLGYEQYF.

The chain links TRBV27 to TRBJ2-2; tentative D call: TRBD2 (6 bases). Trimming shortened V by 1 base and J by 5 bases, and 14 bases separated the two germline ends. CDR3 length: 16 amino acids. Germline CDR1 and CDR2: MNHEY and SMNVEV (reference sequence). The CDR3 loop reads CASSLLGGTTTGELFF. In DNA form, the CDR3 reads TGTGCCAGCAGTTTATTGGGCGGGACCACAACCGGGGAGCTGTTTTTT.

With respect to this clone: Possible read error: a much larger clone is one base away. This sample includes further DNA sequences coding for the same CDR3. The chain is built from TRBV2 and TRBJ2-7; no firm D call. Germline values: CDR1 SNHLY, CDR2 FYNNEI. The CDR3 covers 12 residues. Trimming pared 6 bases from V and 1 base from J, leaving 7 bases between. CDR3 nucleotides: TGTGCCAGCAGCCAGAGTTCCTACGAGCAGTACTTC. Amino acids: CASSQSSYEQYF.

V gene TRBV28 combines with J gene TRBJ2-7; D not resolved. Germline lookup yields CDR1 MDHEN and CDR2 SYDVKM. The CDR3 has 13 amino acids. V dropped 4 bases and J dropped 7 bases, with 14 bases sitting between them. CDR3 protein: CASSSSPVWEQYF. Here the CDR3 DNA reads TGTGCCAGCAGTTCCTCCCCGGTTTGGGAGCAGTACTTC.

The rearrangement joins TRBV5-8 to TRBJ1-1; D unresolved. Trimming stripped 0 bases from V and 7 bases from J, with 13 bases between. CDR1 SGHTS and CDR2 YDEGEE come from the germline V gene. CDR3 length: 14 residues. CDR3 sequence: CASSLDWDFSEAFF. The CDR3 DNA follows: TGTGCCAGCAGCTTGGATTGGGATTTCAGTGAAGCTTTCTTT.

V usage is TRBV2 and J usage is TRBJ1-4; possibly TRBD1 for D (5 bases). The germline V gene has CDR1 SNHLY and CDR2 FYNNEI. The CDR3 is 15 amino acids. V was shortened by 3 bases and J by 0 bases, with 8 bases between the two germline ends. The chain's CDR3 is CASSDGTSTNEKLFF. The CDR3 DNA is TGTGCCAGCAGTGACGGGACGTCAACTAATGAAAAACTGTTTTTT.

This clone was detected a few times. This chain joins TRBV9 and TRBJ2-5; the match to TRBD2 covers 7 bases. The CDR3 runs 17 residues. The germline gives CDR1 SGDLS, CDR2 YYNGEE. With 3 bases clipped from V and 1 base from J, the junction kept 12 bases outside the gene matches. DNA for the CDR3: TGTGCCAGCAGCGCTGGGGTAGGGGCGGGAGCCCAAGAGACCCAGTACTTC. It encodes CASSAGVGAGAQETQYF. Filled out from reference TRBV9 and TRBJ2-5, the complete variable domain reads DSGVTQTPKHLITATGQRVTLRCSPRSGDLSVYWYQQSLDQGLQFLIQYYNGEERAKGNILERFSAQQFPDLHSELNLSSLELGDSALYFCASSAGVGAGAQETQYFGPGTRLLVL.

The V gene is TRBV5-4, the J gene TRBJ2-1; 10 nucleotides match TRBD2. The CDR3 consists of 15 residues. Germline V gives CDR1 SGHNT, CDR2 YYREEE (reference sequence). The V segment lost 1 base and the J segment 9 bases; nucleotides outside the gene matches: 7. The CDR3 spells CASSLWIAGGREQFF. The CDR3, as DNA: TGTGCCAGCAGCTTGTGGATAGCGGGAGGTCGTGAGCAGTTCTTC. Looking up the rest from reference TRBV5-4 and TRBJ2-1 gives the full variable domain: ETGVTQSPTHLIKTRGQQVTLRCSSQSGHNTVSWYQQALGQGPQFIFQYYREEENGRGNFPPRFSGLQFPNYSSELNVNALELDDSALYLCASSLWIAGGREQFFGPGTRLTVL.

The table lists this clone with a few counts. This chain connects TRBV9 to TRBJ2-5, with TRBD1 matching over 9 bases. The V gene's germline CDR1 is SGDLS and CDR2 YYNGEE. Losses at the gene ends were 0 bases for V and 5 bases for J; bases not matched to a gene: 2. CDR3 length equals 14 residues. The CDR3 loop is CASSVGTGEETQYF. As DNA, the CDR3 is TGTGCCAGCAGCGTAGGGACAGGGGAGGAGACCCAGTACTTC.

V is TRBV5-1 and J is TRBJ2-3, with TRBD1 as a possible D gene (6 bases). The CDR3 runs 16 residues. Between the trimmed V and J ends, which lost 4 bases and 1 base, there was a span of 16 bases. CDR1 and CDR2 from the germline V gene are SGHRS and YFSETQ. The CDR3 nucleotides read TGCGCCAGCAGCGGGACACTAGGGCTTGGCACAGATACGCAGTATTTT. Amino acids: CASSGTLGLGTDTQYF.

The chain combines TRBV6-5 with TRBJ1-2; D may be TRBD1 (6 bases). The germline CDR1 and CDR2 sequences are MNHEY and SVGAGI. The CDR3 runs to 13 residues. V lost 6 bases, J lost 1 base, and 9 bases lay in between. CDR3 sequence: CASREQGNYGYTF. DNA for the CDR3: TGTGCCAGCAGAGAACAGGGTAACTATGGCTACACCTTC.

This clone was observed many times. Other DNA sequences in the same sample also yield this CDR3. V gene TRBV5-1 combines with J gene TRBJ2-5; either TRBD1 or TRBD2 may fit D (5 bases each). CDR3 length: 15 amino acids. The germline gives CDR1 SGHRS, CDR2 YFSETQ. V lost 1 base, J lost 1 base, and 11 bases lay in between. DNA of the CDR3: TGCGCCAGCAGCTTGCTAGGGACCGGCCAAGAGACCCAGTACTTC. Translated: CASSLLGTGQETQYF. Variable domain in full (rest from reference TRBV5-1 and TRBJ2-5): KAGVTQTPRYLIKTRGQQVTLSCSPISGHRSVSWYQQTPGQGLQFLFEYFSETQRNKGNFPGRFSGRQFSNSRSEMNVSTLELGDSALYLCASSLLGTGQETQYFGPGTRLLVL.

This chain connects TRBV6-4 to TRBJ2-7; possibly TRBD1 or TRBD2 for D (5 bases each). The CDR3 has 16 residues. The V and J ends lost 1 base and 0 bases respectively, with 13 bases between them. In germline, CDR1 is MRHNA, CDR2 SNTAGT. The CDR3 sequence is CASSDCRDLNSYEQYF. The CDR3 bases are TGTGCCAGCAGTGACTGCAGGGACCTCAACTCCTACGAGCAGTACTTC.

Many counts were recorded for this clone. The chain has TRBV2 and TRBJ2-5, with a tentative D call TRBD2 (6 bases). Germline CDR1 and CDR2: SNHLY and FYNNEI. V lost 7 bases and J 5 bases, leaving 11 bases between the germline ends. The CDR3 contains 12 residues. The CDR3 DNA is TGTGCCAGCAAGGAGGGTGGGGAGACCCAGTACTTC. Protein product: CASKEGGETQYF.

J is TRBJ1-2 and V is TRBV7-9; 7 nucleotides line up with TRBD1. After removal of 6 bases from V and 9 bases from J, the junction contained 7 bases not matched to a gene. Per the germline V gene, CDR1 is SEHNR and CDR2 is FQNEAQ (reference sequence). This CDR3 has 12 residues. The CDR3 bases are TGTGCCAGCAGTTTTGACAGGGACCGCTACACCTTC. Its protein is CASSFDRDRYTF.

The chain couples TRBV5-1 to TRBJ2-2, with 13 bases lining up with TRBD2. The V and J ends lost 6 bases and 3 bases, in that order; junction bases with no gene match: 2. Germline values: CDR1 SGHRS, CDR2 YFSETQ. CDR3 length equals 15 residues. This chain's CDR3 is CASTGLAGDTGELFF. DNA of the CDR3: TGCGCCAGCACCGGACTAGCGGGAGACACCGGGGAGCTGTTTTTT.

This clone was detected only a few times. The chain employs TRBV15 and TRBJ1-1; tentatively, D is TRBD1 (5 bases). The CDR3 runs to 15 residues. The germline CDR1 and CDR2 sequences are LNHNV and YYDKDF (reference sequence). V lost 0 bases, J lost 5 bases, and 13 bases lay in between. The CDR3 protein is CATSRDRGEVTEAFF. DNA of the CDR3: TGTGCCACCAGCAGAGATCGAGGGGAAGTGACTGAAGCTTTCTTT.

The chain uses TRBV2 and TRBJ2-1; TRBD2 aligns across 10 bases. Unmatched junction bases numbered 13, after V lost 5 bases and J lost 15 bases. The CDR3 runs to 14 residues. Germline V gene data show CDR1 as SNHLY and CDR2 as FYNNEI. The CDR3 DNA follows: TGTGCCAGCAGTTACCTAGCGGGGGCTTCCCTCGGGTTCTTC. It translates to CASSYLAGASLGFF.

The chain uses TRBV28 and TRBJ2-5; D is unclear. V was pared by 6 bases and J by 2 bases, with 10 bases between. Germline V lookup: CDR1 MDHEN, CDR2 SYDVKM. CDR3 size: 13 residues. The CDR3 nucleotides read TGTGCCAGCAGAATTGGGCAGCAAGAGACCCAGTACTTC. It translates to CASRIGQQETQYF.

The V gene is TRBV30, the J gene TRBJ1-2; D is uncertain. The V gene lost 0 bases and the J gene lost 2 bases, with 7 bases spanning the gap. The CDR3 runs 13 residues. The germline V gene encodes CDR1 GTSNPN and CDR2 SVGIG (reference sequence). Here the CDR3 DNA reads TGTGCCTGGAGTGTACCCGAAAACTATGGCTACACCTTC. Translating it yields CAWSVPENYGYTF.

The gene calls are TRBV28 and TRBJ2-3; 14 positions match TRBD2. From germline, CDR1 is MDHEN and CDR2 SYDVKM. Germline trimming cut 5 bases from V and 1 base from J; bases unmatched to any gene: 8. The CDR3 has 18 residues. DNA of the CDR3: TGTGCCAGCAGTCCCTCGGGACTAGCGGGAGATGGCACAGATACGCAGTATTTT. The encoded protein is CASSPSGLAGDGTDTQYF.